Below are 16 T cell receptor beta chains sequenced from a single sample in a study of regulatory T cells in long-lasting Graves disease. Time point denoted: newly diagnosed GD, antithyroid drugs for less than 3 months. RNA from PBMCs was the source of the TCR library. iRepertoire HTBI primers and Arm-PCR of CDR3 regions built TCR beta libraries. One entry per CDR3 protein results from TCRdb running MiXCR on the multiplex PCR reads. This sample has more than 300,000 distinct CDR3 sequences, with roughly 16% found just once. The input for sequencing was peripheral blood mononuclear cells (PBMCs), taken at new diagnosis, from a patient treated with antithyroid drugs. These receptor sequences come from a female donor with Graves disease.

There are many counts of this clonotype. V is TRBV10-3 and J is TRBJ1-2; 8 bases align to TRBD1. In germline, CDR1 is ENHRY, CDR2 SYGVKD. The CDR3 extends over 13 amino acids. The V and J ends lost 7 bases and 5 bases, in that order; junction bases with no gene match: 6. The CDR3 region has the DNA TGTGCCATCACGGGGACAGGCACTTATGGCTACACCTTC. The encoded protein is CAITGTGTYGYTF.

This clonotype has a handful of counts. The V and J genes are TRBV29-1 and TRBJ2-3; the match to TRBD2 covers 8 bases. The germline V gene has CDR1 SQVTM and CDR2 ANQGSEA. The CDR3 totals 15 residues. Trimming removed 2 bases from V and 6 bases from J; junction bases left unmatched: 10. CDR3 sequence reads: CSVEPAGVWGDTQYF. The CDR3 bases are TGCAGCGTTGAACCAGCGGGGGTTTGGGGGGATACGCAGTATTTT.

This clonotype has only a few counts. This sequence joins TRBV7-9 and TRBJ2-4, with TRBD1 matching 7 bases. V was clipped by 4 bases and J by 4 bases; unmatched bases: 4. The CDR3 totals 14 residues. CDR1 is SEHNR, CDR2 FQNEAQ, per germline (reference sequence). Written as DNA, the CDR3 is TGTGCCAGCAGCTCCCCGGGACAGAAAAACATTCAGTACTTC. This gives the protein CASSSPGQKNIQYF.

This clonotype was found many times. The chain links TRBV27 to TRBJ1-1; 7 bases fit TRBD1. Trimming took 6 bases from V and 7 from J; bases not matched to a gene: 8. The CDR3 consists of 13 residues. Per the germline V gene, CDR1 is MNHEY and CDR2 is SMNVEV (reference sequence). The CDR3 bases are TGTGCCAGCAGCAACTACGGGACAGATGAAGCTTTCTTT. This translates into CASSNYGTDEAFF.

This clonotype was seen ten or more times. V gene TRBV9 combines with J gene TRBJ1-5; the D gene is possibly TRBD1 (5 bases). Germline lookup yields CDR1 SGDLS and CDR2 YYNGEE. V lost 0 bases, J lost 3 bases, and 10 bases lay in between. The CDR3 has 15 amino acids. The CDR3 DNA sequence: TGTGCCAGCAGCGTAGAGGGGACGGCCAATCAGCCCCAGCATTTT. It codes for CASSVEGTANQPQHF.

This clonotype was observed at least ten times. The gene calls are TRBV2 and TRBJ2-1, with TRBD1 identical over 7 bases. The CDR3 sequence is 15 residues long. The germline CDR1 and CDR2 sequences are SNHLY and FYNNEI. Trimming removed 5 bases from V and 10 bases from J; junction bases left unmatched: 14. This chain's CDR3 is CASSLQGTHQGEQFF. Here the CDR3 DNA reads TGTGCCAGCAGTCTACAGGGGACCCACCAGGGAGAGCAGTTCTTC.

On this clonotype: A much larger clonotype is one base distant, so this may be a read error. The V call is TRBV2, the J call TRBJ2-3, with TRBD1 matching over 7 bases. J lost 6 bases, V lost 8 bases, and 17 bases had no gene match. Germline CDR1 SNHLY, CDR2 FYNNEI. The CDR3 is 16 amino acids. The CDR3 sequence: CASGRKGAAQGDTQYF. In DNA, the CDR3 is TGTGCCAGCGGAAGGAAGGGGGCAGCTCAGGGGGATACGCAGTATTTT.

This clonotype was observed at least ten times. The DNA is left out, because the CDR3 cannot be placed on it with certainty; the CDR3 is given as TCRdb lists it. V gene TRBV6-2 or TRBV6-3 combines with J gene TRBJ2-3; the D call of TRBD1 is as the table states it, not checked on the DNA. The length of the CDR3 is 13 amino acids, counting both ends. CDR1 and CDR2 (germline): MNHEY, SVGEGT. CDR3 region: CASSSSGARTQYF.

A note on this clonotype: Its ends do not fully match the called genes, so a read error is possible. The chain joins TRBV7-9 to TRBJ1-4, with D perhaps matching TRBD1 (5 bases). Germline CDR1 is SEHNR and CDR2 is FQNEAQ (reference sequence). The CDR3 totals 15 residues. In DNA form, the CDR3 reads TGCGCCAGCAGCACGGGACGGACGACTAATGAAAAACTGTTTTTT. This codes for CASSTGRTTNEKLFF.

Ten or more counts support this clonotype. The CDR3 bases are TGTGCCAGCAGCCAGACAGTAGGCGATCAGCCCCAGCATTTT. Translating it yields CASSQTVGDQPQHF. The chain recombines TRBV3-1 with TRBJ1-5, with D perhaps matching TRBD1 (5 bases). V gave up 3 bases and J gave up 5 bases, with 11 bases separating them. The CDR3 spans 14 residues. The V gene's germline CDR1 is LGHDT and CDR2 YNNKEL (reference sequence).

This clonotype was observed a few times. The V gene is TRBV5-1, the J gene TRBJ1-1, with TRBD1 identical over 7 bases. The CDR3 covers 17 residues. V lost 0 bases to trimming and J lost 2 bases; unmatched junction nucleotides: 10. Germline loops: CDR1 SGHRS, CDR2 YFSETQ. CDR3 in amino acids: CASSLVGEGALNTEAFF. The DNA for the CDR3 is TGCGCCAGCAGCTTGGTCGGAGAGGGGGCCCTCAACACTGAAGCTTTCTTT.

This clonotype was detected only a few times. The rearrangement joins TRBV5-1 to TRBJ2-5; D is perhaps TRBD1 or TRBD2 (5 bases each). Germline V gene sequence: CDR1 SGHRS, CDR2 YFSETQ. Trimming removed 2 bases at V and 5 bases at J, with 19 bases between. This CDR3 is 16 amino acids long. CDR3 sequence: CASSFSGPRVRETQYF. For the CDR3, the DNA is TGCGCCAGCAGCTTCTCGGGGCCTCGAGTCAGGGAGACCCAGTACTTC.

This clonotype was seen ten or more times. J is TRBJ2-7 and V is TRBV29-1; D uncertain. From germline, CDR1 is SQVTM and CDR2 ANQGSEA. The CDR3 has 12 residues. V was shortened by 1 base and J by 4 bases, with 8 bases between the two germline ends. The CDR3 DNA is TGCAGCGTTGAAGGCCTTGGTTACGAGCAGTACTTC. Encoded protein: CSVEGLGYEQYF.

The genes are TRBV11-3 and TRBJ2-7, with D perhaps given as TRBD1 or TRBD2 (6 bases each). The CDR3 sequence is 15 residues long. Germline V gives CDR1 SGHNT, CDR2 YENEEA. CDR3 sequence reads: CASSLAVGILAEGGV. In nucleotides, the CDR3 is TGTGCCAGCAGCTTAGCAGTAGGGATTCTGGCGGAGGGGGGAGTC.

This clonotype was seen repeatedly, ten times or more. The V and J genes are TRBV6-1 and TRBJ2-3; 9 nucleotides align to TRBD2. The germline gives CDR1 MNHNS, CDR2 SASEGT. Trimming took 5 bases from V and 6 from J; bases not matched to a gene: 6. CDR3 size: 14 residues. CDR3 protein: CASSRLAVLDTQYF. The CDR3 DNA follows: TGTGCCAGCAGTAGACTAGCGGTGCTTGATACGCAGTATTTT.

This clonotype was observed many times. V is TRBV20-1 and J is TRBJ1-1, with a tentative D call TRBD1 (5 bases). Germline V gives CDR1 DFQATT, CDR2 SNEGSKA (reference sequence). CDR3 size: 13 residues. Trimming shortened V by 6 bases and J by 7 bases, and 18 bases separated the two germline ends. In nucleotides, the CDR3 is TGCAGTGCCCCCGTCAGGGCGGGGAATGAAGCTTTCTTT. It is translated as CSAPVRAGNEAFF.